This T cell receptor beta chain was documented in a study of blood T cell repertoires in COVID-19. The V gene lost 5 bases and the J gene lost 2 bases, with 16 bases spanning the gap. There are 16 residues in the CDR3. From germline, CDR1 is SGHTA and CDR2 FQGNSA. Only in-frame clones appear in the TCRdb table, and some are missing; sequencing was by immunoSEQ multiplex PCR. The data hold under 200,000 clones, with about 88% observed a single time. The sequence derives from a man in his fifties who had recovered from COVID-19. The specimen was peripheral blood. The genes are TRBV7-2 and TRBJ1-5, with TRBD1 as a possible D gene (5 bases). This CDR3 reads CASSLGAGSRNQPQHF. The DNA for the CDR3 is TGTGCCAGCAGCCTAGGGGCAGGCTCTCGCAATCAGCCCCAGCATTTT.